The next 15 T cell receptor beta chains were all read from a single sample in a study of blood T cell repertoires in COVID-19. Measured with immunoSEQ multiplex PCR; TCRdb has only the in-frame clones, and not every one. This table has over 200,000 clones, approximately 90% appearing once. The sequenced material came from PBMCs or T cells enriched from blood (not recorded which). The receptors shown here come from a man aged 30 to 39 who had recovered from COVID-19.

This clone is medium-sized (0.01 to 0.1%) within its sample. The chain carries TRBV6-1 and TRBJ2-2, with 8 positions matching TRBD1. This CDR3 is built from 15 residues. The germline gives CDR1 MNHNS, CDR2 SASEGT. Trimming took 6 bases from V and 8 from J; bases not matched to a gene: 11. The CDR3 spells CASRRGQGRVGELFF. For the CDR3, the DNA is TGTGCCAGCAGACGAGGACAGGGCAGAGTAGGGGAGCTGTTTTTT.

This sequence joins TRBV4-1 and TRBJ2-3, with TRBD2 matching 10 bases. Germline CDR1 is MGHRA and CDR2 is YSYEKL. The CDR3 totals 18 residues. V gave up 0 bases and J gave up 6 bases; unmatched junction bases: 12. The CDR3 here is CASSQETRLAGVRDTQYF. CDR3 coding DNA: TGCGCCAGCAGCCAAGAAACCCGTCTAGCGGGAGTTCGGGATACGCAGTATTTT.

This chain joins TRBV10-2 and TRBJ2-7; D is possibly TRBD2 (5 bases). CDR3 length equals 13 residues. CDR1 and CDR2 from the germline V gene are WSHSY and SAAADI. Trimming stripped 5 bases from V and 6 bases from J, with 14 bases between. CDR3: CASSFALAREQYF. The CDR3 DNA reads TGCGCCAGCAGTTTTGCTCTAGCTCGCGAGCAGTACTTC.

On this clone itself: The sample has other DNA sequences that encode this CDR3 too. This sequence joins TRBV3-1 (or the pseudogene TRBV3-2) and TRBJ1-5; D is perhaps TRBD1 (5 bases). The CDR3 is 13 amino acids. Germline assignment: CDR1 LGHDT and CDR2 YNNKEL (reference sequence). V lost 4 bases and J lost 4, with 8 bases in between. The DNA for the CDR3 is TGTGCCAGCAGCCCCCAGGGTAATCAGCCCCAGCATTTT. Amino acid sequence: CASSPQGNQPQHF.

The V and J genes are TRBV10-3 and TRBJ2-7; 11 bases align to TRBD1. The ends lost 6 bases at V and 3 bases at J; junction bases unmatched: 7. CDR3 length: 15 residues. Germline CDR1 is ENHRY and CDR2 is SYGVKD. The DNA of the CDR3 is TGTGCCATCAGATCGGGACAGGGGGGCGACTACGAGCAGTACTTC. Its translation: CAIRSGQGGDYEQYF.

In its sample, this clone was seen many times. This chain links TRBV20-1 with TRBJ2-1; TRBD2 might be the D (6 bases). CDR3 length: 15 amino acids. In germline, CDR1 is DFQATT, CDR2 SNEGSKA (reference sequence). V lost 3 bases, J lost 4 bases, and 16 bases lay in between. The CDR3 DNA reads TGCAGTGCTAGTATAGCGGAAACCCTATACAATGAGCAGTTCTTC. Protein sequence: CSASIAETLYNEQFF.

The chain links TRBV29-1 to TRBJ1-2; D is undetermined. CDR3 size: 10 residues. Germline V gives CDR1 SQVTM, CDR2 ANQGSEA. The V end lost 6 bases, the J end lost 5 bases, and 7 bases lay between the germline ends. The CDR3 reads CSVFLYGYTF. The CDR3 nucleotides read TGCAGCGTGTTCTTATATGGCTACACCTTC.

Here the CDR3 DNA reads TGCGCCAGCAGCCCGTCTAGCGGGGGAAACACCGGGGAGCTGTTTTTT. Protein product: CASSPSSGGNTGELFF. The chain recombines TRBV5-1 with TRBJ2-2; 10 positions agree with TRBD2. The CDR3 covers 16 residues. Per the germline V gene, CDR1 is SGHRS and CDR2 is YFSETQ. The J segment lost 2 bases and the V segment lost 4 bases, leaving 5 bases of the junction unmatched.

The J gene is TRBJ2-1, the V gene TRBV6-5; 11 bases fit TRBD2. CDR1 MNHEY and CDR2 SVGAGI come from the germline V gene. This CDR3 is built from 16 residues. Germline trimming cut 0 bases from V and 9 bases from J; bases unmatched to any gene: 7. CDR3 in DNA: TGTGCCAGCAGTTACTCGCAGGAACTAGCGGGGGCTGAGCAGTTCTTC. Amino acids: CASSYSQELAGAEQFF.

V usage is TRBV7-2 and J usage is TRBJ1-6; D is unresolved. V was shortened by 5 bases and J by 0 bases, with 11 bases between the two germline ends. This CDR3 contains 16 residues. Germline assignment: CDR1 SGHTA and CDR2 FQGNSA. The CDR3 here is CASSPFGSSYNSPLHF. CDR3 nucleotide sequence: TGTGCCAGCAGCCCCTTTGGCAGCTCCTATAATTCACCCCTCCACTTT.

The chain links TRBV5-6 to TRBJ1-2; a weak D match, TRBD1 (5 bases). V lost 3 bases and J lost 4, with 10 bases in between. The CDR3 length is 13 residues. Germline values: CDR1 SGHDT, CDR2 YYEEEE. The CDR3 DNA reads as TGTGCCAGCAGCTCCCCAGGGCTCTATGGCTACACCTTC. As protein: CASSSPGLYGYTF.

V gene TRBV3-1 (or the pseudogene TRBV3-2) combines with J gene TRBJ1-6; 7 positions match TRBD1. CDR1 is LGHDT, CDR2 YNNKEL, per germline (reference sequence). The CDR3 is 14 amino acids. Trimming cost V 2 bases and J 10 bases; bases outside gene matches: 5. CDR3 nucleotides: TGTGCCAGCAGCCAAACAGGGGCTACATCACCCCTCCACTTT. This sequence encodes CASSQTGATSPLHF.

The chain is built from TRBV7-9 and TRBJ2-1; no firm D call. The length of the CDR3 is 15 residues. Germline assignment: CDR1 SEHNR and CDR2 FQNEAQ (reference sequence). The V end was cut by 5 bases, the J end by 9 bases, with 20 bases between. The CDR3 reads CASSPTPRSSAEQFF. In nucleotides, the CDR3 is TGTGCCAGCAGCCCGACCCCCCGGAGTTCGGCTGAGCAGTTCTTC.

This sequence joins TRBV5-1 and TRBJ1-1, with a tentative D call TRBD1 (5 bases). CDR1 and CDR2 (germline): SGHRS, YFSETQ. Trimming left V 1 base short and J 4 bases short, with 8 bases between. The CDR3 has 13 residues. The CDR3 here is CASSLFGATEAFF. The CDR3 DNA reads as TGCGCCAGCAGCTTGTTTGGGGCCACTGAAGCTTTCTTT. Full variable domain (rest looked up from reference TRBV5-1 and TRBJ1-1): KAGVTQTPRYLIKTRGQQVTLSCSPISGHRSVSWYQQTPGQGLQFLFEYFSETQRNKGNFPGRFSGRQFSNSRSEMNVSTLELGDSALYLCASSLFGATEAFFGQGTRLTVV.

V usage is TRBV12-3 or TRBV12-4 and J usage is TRBJ1-2, with 7 bases aligning to TRBD1. Trimming took 2 bases from V and 4 from J; bases not matched to a gene: 1. This CDR3 comprises 13 residues. The chain's CDR3 is CASSLRDSYGYTF. DNA for the CDR3: TGTGCCAGCAGTTTACGGGACAGCTATGGCTACACCTTC.